Here is one T cell receptor beta chain with its context. Antigen specificity is unknown. The CDR3 contains 14 residues. The V end lost 4 bases, the J end lost 5 bases, and 12 bases lay between the germline ends. Germline V gene data show CDR1 as SGHRS and CDR2 as YFSETQ. This sample is drawn from a study of siplizumab effects on memory and regulatory T cells. Study findings and constraints: Significant reduction of alloreactive sequences traceable to unstimulated CD4+ memory cells was observed with siplizumab.

Profiled with immunoSEQ multiplex PCR; TCRdb holds only in-frame clones, not every one. The sample holds under 95,000 clones, about 94% seen once. Sequenced input: non-Treg CD4+ T cells sorted from blood. The chain combines TRBV5-1 with TRBJ1-4, with D perhaps matching TRBD1 (5 bases). This clonotype was obtained from a human donor in good health. The CDR3 nucleotides read TGCGCCAGCAGCGCGGGACTCCCGAATGAAAAACTGTTTTTT. Its translation is CASSAGLPNEKLFF.